This T cell receptor (beta chain) was sequenced in a study of blood T cell repertoires in COVID-19. Across the study: There were acute and convalescent COVID-19 samples, and they came from the United States, Italy and Spain. Sources were T cells, B-cell-depleted T cells, or PBMCs; the material itself was cDNA or gDNA.

The CDR3 is 14 residues long. The germline V and J ends were trimmed by 0 bases and 8 bases, with 14 bases remaining between them. Per the germline V gene, CDR1 is SGHNT and CDR2 is YYREEE (reference sequence). In the original processing: Amplified reference gene primers provided the basis for estimating nucleated cell counts. Clones were sequenced by immunoSEQ multiplex PCR, and TCRdb holds only the in-frame ones, with some missing. That table furnishes V, J and clone size, whereas the DNA furnished D and trimming. The sample records around 260,000 clones, 86% being singletons. Sequencing used peripheral blood. The chain carries TRBV5-4 and TRBJ1-2, with D tentatively TRBD1 (5 bases). This clonotype originated in a woman aged 30 to 39 with active or convalescent COVID-19. The CDR3 DNA sequence: TGTGCCAGCAGCTTGGAGCAGGGATCGATCGGCTACACCTTC. Protein product: CASSLEQGSIGYTF.